Listed here is a single T cell receptor (beta chain). Its antigen is not known. Surgical specimens yielded lamina propria lymphocytes, which were density-gradient separated and then sorted. CDR3 length: 17 amino acids. CDR1 is LNHDA, CDR2 SQIVND, per germline (reference sequence). V gave up 7 bases and J gave up 3 bases; unmatched junction bases: 14. The record originates from a study of T cell repertoires in ileal Crohn's disease. The study, taken as a whole, reports: High-frequency clones were more common in sorted CD8 than CD4 cells. All patients with clonality above 26.8% had endoscopic recurrence. Active smokers at surgery had more clonal expansions than non-smokers.

Sequencing used immunoSEQ multiplex PCR; TCRdb keeps in-frame clones, though not all of them. The sample consists of a few thousand clones, 88% of them appearing once. The sequencing sample was made of CD4+ T cells from ileum. The gene calls are TRBV19 and TRBJ2-2; 7 nucleotides match TRBD2. The receptor comes from an adult with Crohn's disease. Some clones in this sample may be carry-over from other donors' samples. This CDR3 reads CASTTPPIGGYTGELFF. The CDR3 nucleotides are TGTGCCAGTACGACACCCCCCATCGGGGGGTACACCGGGGAGCTGTTTTTT.